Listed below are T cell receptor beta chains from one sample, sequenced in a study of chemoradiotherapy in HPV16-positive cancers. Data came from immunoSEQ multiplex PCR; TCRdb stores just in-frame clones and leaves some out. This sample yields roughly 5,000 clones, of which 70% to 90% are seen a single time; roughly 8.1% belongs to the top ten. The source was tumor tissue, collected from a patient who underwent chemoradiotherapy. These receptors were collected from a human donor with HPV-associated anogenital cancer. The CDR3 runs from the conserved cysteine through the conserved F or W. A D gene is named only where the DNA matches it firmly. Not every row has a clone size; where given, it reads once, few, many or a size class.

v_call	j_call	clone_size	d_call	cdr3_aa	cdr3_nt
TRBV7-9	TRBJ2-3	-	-	CASSLRGHNTADTQYF	TGTGCCAGCAGCTTACGGGGCCATAACACGGCAGATACGCAGTATTTT
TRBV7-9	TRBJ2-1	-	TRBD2	CASSPLAGGTYNEQFF	TGTGCCAGCAGCCCGCTAGCGGGAGGGACCTACAATGAGCAGTTCTTC
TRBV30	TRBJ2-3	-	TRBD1	CAWSVPLRDRDTDTQYF	TGTGCCTGGAGTGTTCCTCTCCGGGACAGGGACACAGATACGCAGTATTTT
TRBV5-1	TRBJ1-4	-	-	CASSTGQINEKLFF	TGCGCCAGCAGCACTGGACAGATTAATGAAAAACTGTTTTTT
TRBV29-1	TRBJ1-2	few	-	CSVVWPHHGYTF	TGCAGCGTTGTCTGGCCGCACCATGGCTACACCTTC
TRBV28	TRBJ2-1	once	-	CASRRPSGFYGWNEQFF	TGTGCCAGCAGACGACCCTCAGGGTTCTACGGGTGGAATGAGCAGTTCTTC
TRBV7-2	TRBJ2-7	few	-	CASSLGPAHNGGLSYEQYF	TGTGCCAGCAGCTTAGGGCCCGCCCACAACGGGGGTCTATCCTACGAGCAGTACTTC
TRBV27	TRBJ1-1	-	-	CASSPLRGRIMNTEAFF	TGTGCCAGCAGTCCCCTACGGGGGCGAATTATGAACACTGAAGCTTTCTTT
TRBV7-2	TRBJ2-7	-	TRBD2	CASSPGTSGITYEQYF	TGTGCCAGCAGCCCCGGGACTAGCGGGATAACCTACGAGCAGTACTTC
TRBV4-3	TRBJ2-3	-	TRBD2	CASSQDTRTSGSTDTQYF	TGCGCCAGCAGCCAAGATACCCGGACTAGCGGGAGCACAGATACGCAGTATTTT
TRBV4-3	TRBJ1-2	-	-	CASSQENPANYGYTF	TGCGCCAGCAGCCAAGAGAACCCGGCTAACTATGGCTACACCTTC
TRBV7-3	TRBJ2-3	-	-	CASSPGGDTQYF	TGTGCCAGCAGCCCGGGGGGCGATACGCAGTATTTT
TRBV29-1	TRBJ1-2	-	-	CSVALRTVGYGYTF	TGCAGCGTTGCCCTACGAACCGTAGGCTATGGCTACACCTTC
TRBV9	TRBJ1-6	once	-	CASSSQSGRYNSPLHF	TGTGCCAGCAGCTCTCAATCGGGACGGTATAATTCACCCCTCCACTTT
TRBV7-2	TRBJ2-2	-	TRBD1	CASSWDRGSGELFF	TGTGCCAGCAGCTGGGACAGGGGGTCCGGGGAGCTGTTTTTT
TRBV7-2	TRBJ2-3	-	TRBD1	CASRGGWADTQYF	TGTGCCAGCAGAGGGGGCTGGGCAGATACGCAGTATTTT
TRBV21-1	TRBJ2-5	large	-	CASYSGDRLSPQGQETQYF	TGTGCCAGCTATAGTGGGGATAGGCTGAGCCCACAGGGGCAAGAGACCCAGTACTTC
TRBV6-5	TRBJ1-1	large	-	CASTLKGGHDTEAFF	TGTGCCAGCACTCTAAAAGGGGGGCATGACACTGAAGCTTTCTTT
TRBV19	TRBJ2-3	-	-	CASRVGTDTQYF	TGTGCCAGTAGGGTAGGGACAGATACGCAGTATTTT
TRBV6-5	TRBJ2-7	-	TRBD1	CASSRGQGGEQYF	TGTGCCAGCAGTCGGGGACAGGGGGGAGAGCAGTACTTC
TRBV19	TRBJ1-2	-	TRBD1	CASHSLRDRDYGYTF	TGTGCCAGCCATTCTCTCCGGGACAGGGACTATGGCTACACCTTC
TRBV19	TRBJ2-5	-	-	CASSTPGGLETQYF	TGTGCCAGTAGTACCCCGGGGGGCCTGGAGACCCAGTACTTC
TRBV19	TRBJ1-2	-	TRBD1	CASRIGGQGNGYTF	TGTGCCAGTAGGATCGGGGGACAGGGCAATGGCTACACCTTC
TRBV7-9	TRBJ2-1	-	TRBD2	CASSLLVGLAGVEQFF	TGTGCCAGCAGCTTATTGGTGGGGCTAGCGGGAGTTGAGCAGTTCTTC
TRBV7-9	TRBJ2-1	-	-	CASSLAGEVPQFF	TGTGCCAGCAGCTTAGCGGGAGAAGTCCCTCAGTTCTTC
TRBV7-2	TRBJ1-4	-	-	CASSPRGSGFNEKLFF	TGTGCCAGCAGCCCCCGGGGGTCGGGGTTTAATGAAAAACTGTTTTTT